These 29 T cell receptor beta chains originate from one sample sequenced in a study of blood T cell repertoires in COVID-19 (dated by TCRdb to about 2020). Receptor libraries were prepared by the immunoSEQ multiplex PCR assay. TCRdb stores this immuneACCESS table with in-frame sequences only. Part of the clones is absent; in the studies checked, under half of the shortfall reflects unresolved V genes, and no reason is known for the rest. The sample table records 200,000 to 250,000 clones; approximately 79% of these occur just once. The top ten clonotypes cover approximately 4% of the sample. Source material: peripheral blood. These receptors were taken from a woman aged 40 to 50 with active or convalescent COVID-19.

The chain uses TRBV20-1 and TRBJ2-1; possible D gene TRBD2, 5 bases. CDR3 length: 11 amino acids. V was shortened by 2 bases and J by 12 bases, with 11 bases between the two germline ends. In germline, CDR1 is DFQATT, CDR2 SNEGSKA (reference sequence). The CDR3: CSARTDAGQFF. The CDR3 DNA reads TGCAGTGCTAGAACGGACGCGGGGCAGTTCTTC.

The gene calls are TRBV15 and TRBJ1-2; D is unclear. The V gene's germline CDR1 is LNHNV and CDR2 YYDKDF (reference sequence). The CDR3 has 13 residues. Trimming shortened V by 0 bases and J by 8 bases, and 10 bases separated the two germline ends. The CDR3, as DNA: TGTGCCACCAGCAGAGATATCAGCGAAGGCTACACCTTC. Protein: CATSRDISEGYTF.

V gene TRBV5-1 combines with J gene TRBJ2-7, with TRBD1 as a possible D gene (7 bases). The CDR3 contains 14 residues. CDR1 SGHRS and CDR2 YFSETQ come from the germline V gene. V lost 3 bases to trimming and J lost 6 bases, with 16 bases between them. The CDR3 DNA reads as TGCGCCAGCAGCTGGGGGGCTACAGGGGTCGAGCAGTACTTC. It codes for CASSWGATGVEQYF.

The V call is TRBV30, the J call TRBJ2-1; 7 bases are a match to TRBD1. The germline CDR1 and CDR2 sequences are GTSNPN and SVGIG (reference sequence). V trimming: 0 bases; J trimming: 6 bases; junction bases outside the gene matches: 2. CDR3 length: 13 amino acids. The CDR3 nucleotides read TGTGCCTGGAGTGTATACAGGGGCAATGAGCAGTTCTTC. It encodes CAWSVYRGNEQFF.

The J gene is TRBJ1-4, the V gene TRBV6-6; 10 bases fit TRBD1. Germline values: CDR1 MNHNY, CDR2 SVGAGI (reference sequence). V gave up 2 bases and J gave up 7 bases; unmatched junction bases: 7. The CDR3 consists of 16 residues. The CDR3 reads CASSYPPGQGTEKLFF. The CDR3 region has the DNA TGTGCCAGCAGTTACCCACCGGGACAGGGGACTGAAAAACTGTTTTTT.

This chain joins TRBV19 and TRBJ1-2, with 8 bases that match TRBD1. This CDR3 region has 14 residues. Germline lookup yields CDR1 LNHDA and CDR2 SQIVND (reference sequence). The J segment lost 4 bases and the V segment lost 5 bases, leaving 6 bases of the junction unmatched. CDR3 in amino acids: CASSPLDRAYGYTF. In nucleotides, the CDR3 is TGTGCCAGTAGTCCGTTGGACAGGGCCTATGGCTACACCTTC.

The chain uses TRBV5-5 and TRBJ1-5; TRBD1 might be the D (5 bases). Per the germline V gene, CDR1 is SGHKS and CDR2 is YYEKEE (reference sequence). V dropped 0 bases and J dropped 6 bases, with 13 bases sitting between them. The CDR3 is 15 amino acids. The CDR3 DNA reads as TGTGCCAGCAGCTTGGATGGAGGGGTTGCTCAGCCCCAGCATTTT. It translates to CASSLDGGVAQPQHF.

The V and J genes are TRBV19 and TRBJ1-4; D unclear. Germline values: CDR1 LNHDA, CDR2 SQIVND (reference sequence). The ends were cut back, 4 bases at V and 10 bases at J, with 10 bases in the middle. The CDR3 covers 12 residues. CDR3 coding DNA: TGTGCCAGTAGTACCCCGGCGGGAAAACTGTTTTTT. It translates to CASSTPAGKLFF.

On this clone: Since the CDR3 does not end with the conserved phenylalanine or tryptophan, this likely comes from a read error. The CDR3: CAISEWDKPGYTL. As DNA, the CDR3 is TGTGCCATCAGTGAGTGGGACAAGCCGGGCTACACCCTC. V is TRBV10-3 and J is TRBJ1-2, with TRBD1 as a possible D gene (6 bases). The V end was cut by 1 base, the J end by 8 bases, with 11 bases between. This CDR3 has 13 residues. CDR1 and CDR2 from the germline V gene are ENHRY and SYGVKD.

This chain joins TRBV11-2 and TRBJ1-1; 7 nucleotides agree with TRBD1. V lost 6 bases and J lost 6; bases outside the gene matches: 13. The CDR3 sequence is 15 residues long. CDR1 SGHAT and CDR2 FQNNGV come from the germline V gene. The CDR3 bases are TGTGCCAGCAGGTTTCCGTCAGGGGGATCGTCTGAAGCTTTCTTT. Protein sequence: CASRFPSGGSSEAFF.

In this sample, this clone turned up once. This chain uses TRBV6-6 with TRBJ1-1; a possible D gene is TRBD1 (5 bases). Germline values: CDR1 MNHNY, CDR2 SVGAGI (reference sequence). The CDR3 is 13 amino acids. Trimming shortened V by 5 bases and J by 6 bases, and 13 bases separated the two germline ends. This CDR3 is CASSRDSPAEAFF. CDR3 sequence (DNA): TGTGCCAGCAGTCGAGACAGTCCCGCTGAAGCTTTCTTT.

This chain uses TRBV15 with TRBJ1-5; no clear D gene. Trimming stripped 0 bases from V and 6 bases from J, with 12 bases between. The germline CDR1 and CDR2 sequences are LNHNV and YYDKDF (reference sequence). This CDR3 has 15 residues. The CDR3 loop is CATSRDSRVAQPQHF. CDR3 nucleotides: TGTGCCACCAGCAGAGATTCGCGGGTTGCTCAGCCCCAGCATTTT.

J is TRBJ2-1 and V is TRBV7-9, with 7 bases aligning to TRBD2. The germline CDR1 and CDR2 sequences are SEHNR and FQNEAQ (reference sequence). Trimming removed 5 bases from V and 9 bases from J; junction bases left unmatched: 13. The CDR3 is 15 amino acids. This chain's CDR3 is CASSLYDGEGGEQFF. Written as DNA, the CDR3 is TGTGCCAGCAGCCTCTACGATGGGGAGGGCGGTGAGCAGTTCTTC.

The V and J genes are TRBV21-1 and TRBJ2-1; the DNA was not compared with TRBD2, the D call given in the table. TRBV21-1 is a pseudogene segment. The CDR3 loop spans 16 amino acids. CDR3 in DNA: TGTGCCAGCAGCAAAGAGCGACCTCCCGGGGGCAATGAGCAGTTCTTC. Translation: CASSKERPPGGNEQFF.

This chain uses TRBV28 with TRBJ2-7, with D maybe TRBD1 (6 bases). This CDR3 contains 12 residues. Deletions cut 5 bases from V and 6 bases from J, with 11 bases between. Germline V CDR1 and CDR2: MDHEN, SYDVKM. The CDR3 DNA follows: TGTGCCAGCAGTCTCAGGGGCGGCGAGCAGTACGTC. Its translation: CASSLRGGEQYV.

The V gene is TRBV5-1, the J gene TRBJ2-2; 11 bases agree with TRBD2. V lost 4 bases, J lost 0 bases, and 2 bases stayed unmatched. The CDR3 runs to 16 residues. Per germline, CDR1 SGHRS and CDR2 YFSETQ. CDR3 protein: CASSGLAGANTGELFF. In DNA form, the CDR3 reads TGCGCCAGCAGCGGACTAGCGGGCGCGAACACCGGGGAGCTGTTTTTT.

V usage is TRBV7-7 and J usage is TRBJ2-5; TRBD2 is a possible D gene (6 bases). V was cut by 5 bases and J by 2 bases, with 15 bases left in between. The CDR3 covers 15 residues. Germline CDR1 reads SSHAT; CDR2 reads FNYEAQ (reference sequence). This chain's CDR3 is CASSRGGGEQETQYF. The CDR3 DNA reads as TGTGCCAGCAGCCGTGGCGGCGGGGAACAAGAGACCCAGTACTTC.

This clone was picked up one time. The V call is TRBV9, the J call TRBJ1-3, with D perhaps TRBD1 (5 bases). CDR1 and CDR2 (germline): SGDLS, YYNGEE. V shed 3 bases and J shed 4 bases, with 14 bases lying between them. The CDR3 is made up of 15 amino acids. DNA of the CDR3: TGTGCCAGCAGCGAAATTCCAGGGTTCGGAAACACCATATATTTT. Its protein product is CASSEIPGFGNTIYF.

V is TRBV11-2 and J is TRBJ1-5; no clear D gene. V lost 2 bases, J lost 6 bases, and 14 bases lay in between. The CDR3 has 15 residues. Germline V lookup: CDR1 SGHAT, CDR2 FQNNGV. The CDR3, as DNA: TGTGCCAGCAGCTTAAATAACGGGGTAGGTCAGCCCCAGCATTTT. Protein product: CASSLNNGVGQPQHF. The variable domain in full, completed from reference TRBV11-2 and TRBJ1-5, reads EAGVAQSPRYKIIEKRQSVAFWCNPISGHATLYWYQQILGQGPKLLIQFQNNGVVDDSQLPKDRFSAERLKGVDSTLKIQPAKLEDSAVYLCASSLNNGVGQPQHFGDGTRLSIL.

J is TRBJ2-3 and V is TRBV5-6, with TRBD1 matching over 9 bases. CDR3 size: 15 residues. After removal of 4 bases from V and 4 bases from J, the junction contained 7 bases not matched to a gene. CDR1 is SGHDT and CDR2 is YYEEEE in the germline V gene. The CDR3 DNA reads as TGTGCCAGCAGCCCCGGGACAGGGATAGCAGATACGCAGTATTTT. The encoded protein is CASSPGTGIADTQYF.

The V call is TRBV10-3, the J call TRBJ2-5, with 10 bases aligning to TRBD2. Trimming at V came to 6 bases and at J to 2 bases, leaving 6 bases not matched to a gene. The CDR3 sequence is 15 residues long. Germline CDR1 and CDR2: ENHRY and SYGVKD. CDR3 DNA: TGTGCCATCAGAGTAGGTAGCGGGGGGCAAGAGACCCAGTACTTC. Its protein product is CAIRVGSGGQETQYF.

The genes are TRBV27 and TRBJ1-1, with D uncertain. There are 15 residues in the CDR3. The V gene's germline CDR1 is MNHEY and CDR2 SMNVEV (reference sequence). Trimming took 4 bases from V and 5 from J, leaving 17 bases between them. The CDR3 loop reads CASSSSVALSTEAFF. CDR3 sequence (DNA): TGTGCCAGCAGTTCAAGTGTCGCCCTAAGTACTGAAGCTTTCTTT.

This clone has only a few counts. This chain links TRBV2 with TRBJ1-5, with D hard to call. Germline CDR1 and CDR2: SNHLY and FYNNEI. Trimming removed 6 bases from V and 3 bases from J, with 6 bases in between. The CDR3 consists of 12 residues. The CDR3 region is CASSRYNQPQHF. In DNA, the CDR3 is TGTGCCAGCAGCAGATACAATCAGCCCCAGCATTTT.

The chain recombines TRBV24-1 with TRBJ2-5; D may be TRBD1 (5 bases). The V gene lost 1 base and the J gene lost 5 bases, with 16 bases spanning the gap. The CDR3 is 16 amino acids. Germline V gives CDR1 KGHDR, CDR2 SFDVKD. In DNA form, the CDR3 reads TGTGCCACCAGTGATTTTCCTCCAGGGCCAAGGGAGACCCAGTACTTC. It is translated as CATSDFPPGPRETQYF.

The chain has TRBV29-1 and TRBJ1-1, with D perhaps matching TRBD1 (5 bases). The CDR3 contains 13 residues. Per the germline V gene, CDR1 is SQVTM and CDR2 is ANQGSEA. Trimming took 7 bases from V and 2 from J, leaving 14 bases between them. The CDR3 bases are TGCAGCGGCCCGGGACTCCCAAACACTGAAGCTTTCTTT. Translation gives CSGPGLPNTEAFF. The full variable domain, completed using reference TRBV29-1 and TRBJ1-1, is SAVISQKPSRDICQRGTSLTIQCQVDSQVTMMFWYRQQPGQSLTLIATANQGSEATYESGFVIDKFPISRPNLTFSTLTVSNMSPEDSSIYLCSGPGLPNTEAFFGQGTRLTVV.

This sequence joins TRBV4-2 and TRBJ1-3; D remains unclear. Trimming took 0 bases from V and 4 from J, leaving 10 bases between them. Germline V CDR1 and CDR2: LGHNA, YNFKEQ. The CDR3 has 15 residues. The CDR3 is CASSQDSGGGNTIYF. CDR3 nucleotide sequence: TGTGCCAGCAGCCAAGATAGCGGTGGCGGAAACACCATATATTTT.

The genes are TRBV5-1 and TRBJ1-1, with 7 bases identical to TRBD1. Germline V gene data show CDR1 as SGHRS and CDR2 as YFSETQ. This CDR3 region has 16 residues. V gave up 0 bases and J gave up 0 bases; unmatched junction bases: 5. In nucleotides, the CDR3 is TGCGCCAGCAGCTTGGAGAGGGGGCCCTTGAACACTGAAGCTTTCTTT. It translates to CASSLERGPLNTEAFF.

There are a few counts of this clone. The V and J genes are TRBV6-4 and TRBJ2-1; possible D gene TRBD1, 6 bases. The CDR3 extends over 15 amino acids. Germline values: CDR1 MRHNA, CDR2 SNTAGT. The V end lost 3 bases, the J end lost 4 bases, and 13 bases lay between the germline ends. The DNA of the CDR3 is TGTGCCAGCAGTGATGGGGCAGGGGATTACAATGAGCAGTTCTTC. Residues: CASSDGAGDYNEQFF.

The genes are TRBV24-1 and TRBJ2-3; D perhaps matches TRBD2 (5 bases). This CDR3 contains 13 residues. The V gene's germline CDR1 is KGHDR and CDR2 SFDVKD. Between the trimmed V and J ends, which lost 5 bases and 8 bases, there was a span of 13 bases. The CDR3 region is CATSVGERSTQYF. CDR3 DNA: TGTGCCACCAGTGTTGGGGAGCGAAGTACGCAGTATTTT.